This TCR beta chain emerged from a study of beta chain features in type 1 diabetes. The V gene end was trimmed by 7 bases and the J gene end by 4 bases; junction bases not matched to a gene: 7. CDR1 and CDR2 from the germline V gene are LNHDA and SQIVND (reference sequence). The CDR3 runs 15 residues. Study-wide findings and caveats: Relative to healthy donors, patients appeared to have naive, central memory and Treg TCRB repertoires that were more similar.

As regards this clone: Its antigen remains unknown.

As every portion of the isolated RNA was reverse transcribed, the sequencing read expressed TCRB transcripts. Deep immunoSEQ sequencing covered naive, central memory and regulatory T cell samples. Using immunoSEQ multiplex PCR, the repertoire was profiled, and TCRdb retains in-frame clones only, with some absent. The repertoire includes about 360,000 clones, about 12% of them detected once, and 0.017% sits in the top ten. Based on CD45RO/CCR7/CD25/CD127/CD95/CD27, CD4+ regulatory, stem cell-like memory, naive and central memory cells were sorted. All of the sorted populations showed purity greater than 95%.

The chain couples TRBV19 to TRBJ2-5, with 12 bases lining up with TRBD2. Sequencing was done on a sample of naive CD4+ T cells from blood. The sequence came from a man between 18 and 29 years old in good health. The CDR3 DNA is TGTGCCAGTACCTCGACTAGCGGGAGTCCAGAGACCCAGTACTTC. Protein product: CASTSTSGSPETQYF.